These 20 T cell receptor beta chains were all obtained from the same sample, sequenced in a study of T cells in Graves' hyperthyroidism and ophthalmopathy (dated by TCRdb to between 2018 and 2021). Libraries were made using multiplex PCR. The listed sequencing device is Illumina HiSeq 2000. Amplification of TCR beta CDR3 regions was carried out from RNA transcripts. The first round of RT-PCR for the TCR CDR3 was performed with the HTBI primer set and the Qiagen OneStep RT-PCR kit. Using fastp trimming at Q25 and MiXCR clonotype assembly, TCRdb reanalyzed the public sequencing data and kept in-frame beta chains. Entries are consolidated by CDR3 protein sequence, retaining the most common genes and DNA. For this sample there are 250,000 to 300,000 distinct CDR3 sequences; 15% to 20% appear just once. The ten largest clonotypes hold roughly 39% of the sample. Sequenced: blood. The receptors shown here come from a man between 50 and 59 years old with Graves' ophthalmopathy.

The chain's CDR3 is CAWSPRGGVLKNIQYF. The CDR3 bases are TGTGCCTGGAGTCCCCGTGGGGGGGTACTCAAAAACATTCAGTACTTC. The J gene is TRBJ2-4, the V gene TRBV30; 7 positions match TRBD2. Germline V gene data show CDR1 as GTSNPN and CDR2 as SVGIG (reference sequence). V was pared by 2 bases and J by 3 bases, with 10 bases of the junction left unmatched. This CDR3 region has 16 residues. Looking up the rest from reference TRBV30 and TRBJ2-4 gives the full variable domain: SQTIHQWPATLVQPVGSPLSLECTVEGTSNPNLYWYRQAAGRGLQLLFYSVGIGQISSEVPQNLSASRPQDRQFILSSKKLLLSDSGFYLCAWSPRGGVLKNIQYFGAGTRLSVL.

The chain recombines TRBV10-3 with TRBJ2-5; TRBD1 agrees at 10 bases. Germline V lookup: CDR1 ENHRY, CDR2 SYGVKD. Trimming at V came to 8 bases and at J to 5 bases, leaving 8 bases not matched to a gene. The CDR3 totals 14 residues. The CDR3 bases are TGTGCCATCGCGGAGACAGGGGGCGGTGAGACCCAGTACTTC. Protein: CAIAETGGGETQYF.

The chain couples TRBV7-6 to TRBJ1-6, with D maybe TRBD1 (5 bases). Trimming removed 8 bases from V and 0 bases from J, with 11 bases in between. Germline values: CDR1 SGHVS, CDR2 FNYEAQ. The CDR3 is 15 amino acids. The CDR3 sequence is CASSPGSSYNSPLHF. CDR3 bases: TGTGCCAGCTCTCCAGGGAGCTCCTATAATTCACCCCTCCACTTT.

As for this clonotype: One end of the junction does not line up with germline, which may come from a read error. V gene TRBV3-1 combines with J gene TRBJ2-5, with TRBD2 matching over 7 bases. Germline V gives CDR1 LGHDT, CDR2 YNNKEL (reference sequence). This CDR3 has 16 residues. The CDR3 DNA sequence: TGTGCCAGCAGGCAAGGGAGGACTAGTCTGTGGGAGACCCAGTACTTC. Translation gives CASRQGRTSLWETQYF.

This clonotype was counted a few times. This chain uses TRBV27 with TRBJ2-7, with D possibly being TRBD2 (8 bases). Deletions cut 4 bases from V and 2 bases from J, with 27 bases between. The CDR3 covers 19 residues. CDR1 is MNHEY and CDR2 is SMNVEV in the germline V gene (reference sequence). Here the CDR3 reads CASSSTGETSGGLPYEQYF. The DNA for the CDR3 is TGTGCCAGCAGTTCTACAGGGGAAACTAGCGGAGGGCTACCCTACGAGCAGTACTTC.

This clonotype showed up many times. The chain is built from TRBV3-1 and TRBJ1-4; the match to TRBD1 covers 7 bases. CDR1 and CDR2 from the germline V gene are LGHDT and YNNKEL (reference sequence). V was clipped by 5 bases and J by 7 bases; unmatched bases: 10. This CDR3 is 15 amino acids long. The CDR3 protein is CASSSTGAMGEKLFF. The CDR3 DNA follows: TGTGCCAGCAGCTCAACAGGGGCGATGGGTGAAAAACTGTTTTTT.

This clonotype was observed many times. The gene calls are TRBV2 and TRBJ2-3, with D possibly being TRBD2 (6 bases). Per the germline V gene, CDR1 is SNHLY and CDR2 is FYNNEI. The CDR3 extends over 12 amino acids. The V gene lost 3 bases and the J gene lost 7 bases, with 8 bases spanning the gap. The CDR3 protein is CASSDRGYTQYF. The DNA of the CDR3 is TGTGCCAGCAGTGATCGGGGGTATACGCAGTATTTT.

The rearrangement joins TRBV29-1 to TRBJ2-1; maybe TRBD2 (5 bases). The V end was cut by 4 bases, the J end by 5 bases, with 18 bases between. This CDR3 has 15 amino acids. Germline V gene data show CDR1 as SQVTM and CDR2 as ANQGSEA. In DNA form, the CDR3 reads TGCAGCGTTGGCCCGGTAGCGCAGCGCAACAATGAGCAGTTCTTC. Its translation: CSVGPVAQRNNEQFF.

This clonotype has ten or more counts. The V gene is TRBV3-1, the J gene TRBJ2-1, with 9 bases aligning to TRBD1. After removal of 2 bases from V and 12 bases from J, the junction contained 2 bases not matched to a gene. The CDR3 loop spans 12 amino acids. Per germline, CDR1 LGHDT and CDR2 YNNKEL (reference sequence). CDR3 nucleotides: TGTGCCAGCAGCCAATGGACAGGGGTGCAGTTCTTC. Translation: CASSQWTGVQFF.

The chain has TRBV28 and TRBJ2-1; possibly TRBD1 for D (7 bases). Germline lookup yields CDR1 MDHEN and CDR2 SYDVKM. The CDR3 is 16 amino acids. The V end was cut by 5 bases, the J end by 13 bases, with 27 bases between. The CDR3 nucleotides read TGTGCCAGCAGTACAGGAGGGACAGTTACCGTATTTTTTCAGTTCTTC. Amino acids: CASSTGGTVTVFFQFF.

This clonotype occurred many times. This sequence joins TRBV6-5 and TRBJ1-5; D is unclear. The germline CDR1 and CDR2 sequences are MNHEY and SVGAGI. The CDR3 covers 12 residues. The V and J ends lost 2 bases and 11 bases respectively, with 10 bases between them. Here the CDR3 reads CASSYAGGAQHF. In nucleotides, the CDR3 is TGTGCCAGCAGTTACGCTGGCGGAGCCCAGCATTTT.

This clonotype occurred many times. The J gene is TRBJ2-1, the V gene TRBV5-6; D unresolved. The CDR3 has 13 residues. Germline CDR1 and CDR2: SGHDT and YYEEEE. V gave up 1 base and J gave up 0 bases, with 2 bases separating them. CDR3 region: CASSLFSYNEQFF. In nucleotides, the CDR3 is TGTGCCAGCAGCTTGTTCTCCTACAATGAGCAGTTCTTC. The complete variable domain, with remaining parts taken from reference TRBV5-6 and TRBJ2-1, reads DAGVTQSPTHLIKTRGQQVTLRCSPKSGHDTVSWYQQALGQGPQFIFQYYEEEERQRGNFPDRFSGHQFPNYSSELNVNALLLGDSALYLCASSLFSYNEQFFGPGTRLTVL.

This clonotype showed up just a few times. This chain joins TRBV20-1 and TRBJ2-2; D is perhaps TRBD1 (5 bases). V gave up 6 bases and J gave up 0 bases, with 11 bases separating them. Germline CDR1 is DFQATT and CDR2 is SNEGSKA (reference sequence). The CDR3 totals 14 residues. In nucleotides, the CDR3 is TGCAGTGCACTTCGACAGACGAACACCGGGGAGCTGTTTTTT. Translating it yields CSALRQTNTGELFF.

Ten or more counts support this clonotype. The CDR3 spells CASSSRGSYEQYF. The CDR3 DNA follows: TGCGCCAGCAGCTCTAGGGGGTCCTACGAGCAGTACTTC. This chain links TRBV5-1 with TRBJ2-7, with D maybe TRBD1 (6 bases). V lost 3 bases, J lost 1 base, and 8 bases lay in between. From germline, CDR1 is SGHRS and CDR2 YFSETQ. This CDR3 region has 13 residues.

This clonotype has at least ten counts. This chain connects TRBV18 to TRBJ2-2; D call uncertain. From germline, CDR1 is KGHSH and CDR2 LQKENI. The CDR3 length is 16 residues. The germline V and J ends were trimmed by 3 bases and 1 base, with 12 bases remaining between them. The CDR3 sequence is CASSPRPDLNTGELFF. For the CDR3, the DNA is TGTGCCAGCTCACCTAGGCCTGACTTGAACACCGGGGAGCTGTTTTTT.

In this sample, this clonotype turned up a few times. The J gene is TRBJ2-3, the V gene TRBV2; 8 bases line up with TRBD2. This CDR3 spans 17 amino acids. Trimming cost V 4 bases and J 5 bases; bases outside gene matches: 14. CDR1 and CDR2 (germline): SNHLY, FYNNEI. CDR3 loop: CASSGGAGAGVRDTQYF. The DNA for the CDR3 is TGTGCCAGCAGTGGGGGGGCGGGAGCGGGAGTGAGAGATACGCAGTATTTT.

This clonotype was seen at least ten times. The gene calls are TRBV30 and TRBJ1-1; D is undetermined. V gave up 4 bases and J gave up 1 base, with 4 bases separating them. CDR1 and CDR2 from the germline V gene are GTSNPN and SVGIG (reference sequence). CDR3 length: 11 residues. CDR3 residues: CAWTKNTEAFF. Written as DNA, the CDR3 is TGTGCCTGGACCAAGAACACTGAAGCTTTCTTT.

This clonotype turned up a few times. The CDR3 nucleotides are TGTGCCAGTTCAGAAGCGGGAGTGATCCCTCGCGCCTACAATGAGCAGTTCTTC. It encodes CASSEAGVIPRAYNEQFF. V gene TRBV28 combines with J gene TRBJ2-1, with 8 bases aligning to TRBD2. CDR3 length: 18 residues. CDR1 is MDHEN, CDR2 SYDVKM, per germline. Trimming removed 9 bases from V and 2 bases from J; junction bases left unmatched: 18.

J is TRBJ1-3 and V is TRBV6-2 or TRBV6-3; 7 bases align to TRBD1. Trimming took 1 base from V and 4 from J; bases not matched to a gene: 10. CDR1 MNHEY and CDR2 SVGEGT come from the germline V gene. There are 17 residues in the CDR3. Here the CDR3 reads CASSYYATQGTGNTIYF. The CDR3, as DNA: TGTGCCAGCAGTTACTATGCTACACAGGGGACAGGAAACACCATATATTTT.

Of note for this clonotype: With a much larger clone just one base away, this may be a read error. The V gene is TRBV5-1, the J gene TRBJ1-1; weak D call: TRBD1 (6 bases). Between the trimmed V and J ends, which lost 1 base and 1 base, there was a span of 11 bases. The CDR3 spans 15 residues. Germline V CDR1 and CDR2: SGHRS, YFSETQ. CDR3 sequence reads: CASSLTGSTNTEAFF. The CDR3 bases are TGCGCCAGCAGCTTGACAGGGTCCACGAACACTGAAGCTTTCTTT.